This passage covers 32 T cell receptor beta chains from one sample sequenced in a study of beta chain features in type 1 diabetes. Every bit of the isolated RNA underwent reverse transcription, so sequencing read expressed TCRB transcripts. The table came from immunoSEQ multiplex PCR; TCRdb's copy has only in-frame clones and leaves some out. The repertoire holds 620,000 or so clones, with around 16% as singletons. Sequencing was done on a sample of naive CD4+ T cells from blood. The receptors were gathered from a man younger than 35 in good health.

Worth noting for this clone: A junction end diverges from the germline sequence, so it may reflect a read error. The rearrangement uses TRBV2 and TRBJ2-1; 8 positions match TRBD1. Germline CDR1 and CDR2: SNHLY and FYNNEI. The CDR3 is 13 residues long. The CDR3 protein is CGSATDRVDEQFF. In nucleotides, the CDR3 is TGTGGCAGCGCCACGGACAGGGTGGATGAGCAGTTCTTC.

The chain employs TRBV28 and TRBJ1-4, with D perhaps matching TRBD1 (6 bases). The germline V and J ends were trimmed by 1 base and 4 bases, with 16 bases remaining between them. Per the germline V gene, CDR1 is MDHEN and CDR2 is SYDVKM. This CDR3 has 17 amino acids. CDR3 region: CASSLFSLGAGNEKLFF. The CDR3 DNA reads as TGTGCCAGCAGTTTATTCAGTTTGGGGGCTGGTAATGAAAAACTGTTTTTT.

The chain links TRBV7-2 to TRBJ1-4; 7 nucleotides line up with TRBD1. Germline V gives CDR1 SGHTA, CDR2 FQGNSA. V shed 5 bases and J 5 bases; nucleotides not matched to a gene: 2. The CDR3 totals 13 residues. In DNA form, the CDR3 reads TGTGCCAGCAGCGTAGGGGGCAATGAAAAACTGTTTTTT. Encoded protein: CASSVGGNEKLFF.

The chain employs TRBV14 and TRBJ2-7; 9 bases match TRBD1. Looked up from germline, CDR1 is SGHDN and CDR2 is FVKESK. The V segment lost 4 bases and the J segment 9 bases; nucleotides outside the gene matches: 10. This CDR3 has 14 residues. CDR3 nucleotide sequence: TGTGCCAGCAGCCCCTGGACAGGGGAACTAGGGCAGTACTTC. Encoded protein: CASSPWTGELGQYF.

CDR3: CSAPRSENTGELFF. The CDR3 region has the DNA TGCAGCGCCCCCCGGTCCGAGAACACCGGGGAGCTGTTTTTT. The chain couples TRBV29-1 to TRBJ2-2; D is uncertain. Trimming stripped 7 bases from V and 1 base from J, with 13 bases between. From germline, CDR1 is SQVTM and CDR2 ANQGSEA. The CDR3 sequence is 14 residues long.

This clone showed up just once. V usage is TRBV28 and J usage is TRBJ1-5; D possibly corresponds to TRBD1 (6 bases). Trimming took 2 bases from V and 4 from J, leaving 12 bases between them. Germline V lookup: CDR1 MDHEN, CDR2 SYDVKM. This CDR3 is 15 amino acids long. In DNA, the CDR3 is TGTGCCAGCAGTTTACAACAGGGATCAAATCAGCCCCAGCATTTT. As protein: CASSLQQGSNQPQHF.

This clone has only a few counts. The V and J genes are TRBV29-1 and TRBJ1-4, with 7 bases fitting TRBD1. Trimming cost V 5 bases and J 8 bases; bases outside gene matches: 8. CDR1 and CDR2 (germline): SQVTM, ANQGSEA. The CDR3 length is 13 residues. The CDR3 here is CSVYRQGNEKLFF. The CDR3 bases are TGCAGCGTTTACCGACAGGGTAACGAAAAACTGTTTTTT.

This clone was recorded a few times. The chain has TRBV11-2 and TRBJ2-4, with 9 bases fitting TRBD1. CDR1 is SGHAT and CDR2 is FQNNGV in the germline V gene. The ends lost 3 bases at V and 5 bases at J; junction bases unmatched: 5. The CDR3 has 15 residues. The CDR3 reads CASSFAGTGQNIQYF. CDR3 in DNA: TGTGCCAGCAGCTTCGCCGGGACAGGGCAAAACATTCAGTACTTC.

V gene TRBV4-1 combines with J gene TRBJ1-2; D is undetermined. Trimming took off 0 bases at V and 8 bases at J, with 10 bases between the two ends. Germline V CDR1 and CDR2: MGHRA, YSYEKL. This CDR3 contains 13 residues. This chain's CDR3 is CASSQEIGKGYTF. CDR3 sequence (DNA): TGCGCCAGCAGCCAAGAGATAGGGAAAGGCTACACCTTC.

This clone occurred a few times. The chain combines TRBV4-2 with TRBJ2-1, with D maybe TRBD2 (7 bases). With 0 bases removed from V and 4 bases from J, the gap between germline ends came to 13 bases. The CDR3 has 16 residues. In germline, CDR1 is LGHNA, CDR2 YNFKEQ. The CDR3 region is CASSQEGGPIYNEQFF. The CDR3 bases are TGTGCCAGCAGCCAAGAGGGGGGGCCCATTTACAATGAGCAGTTCTTC.

This clone was recorded a few times. The CDR3 region is CASSGRRDRELEELFF. The CDR3 DNA follows: TGTGCCAGCAGTGGCCGCCGGGACAGGGAACTTGAGGAGCTGTTTTTT. This chain connects TRBV28 to TRBJ2-2; TRBD1 matches at 9 bases. Germline assignment: CDR1 MDHEN and CDR2 SYDVKM. V trimming: 5 bases; J trimming: 10 bases; junction bases outside the gene matches: 14. This CDR3 spans 16 amino acids.

The DNA of the CDR3 is TGTGCCAGCAGCCCGAATTTTTTAGGGATCTCCTACGAGCAGTACTTC. The encoded protein is CASSPNFLGISYEQYF. V is TRBV7-8 and J is TRBJ2-7; the D is unclear. Germline CDR1 SGHVS, CDR2 FQNEAQ. V lost 5 bases and J lost 0, with 17 bases in between. CDR3 size: 16 residues.

A word on this clone: Germline is not matched at one junction end, which may reflect a read error. The chain uses TRBV9 and TRBJ2-7; D possibly uses TRBD1 or TRBD2 (5 bases each). Germline CDR1 and CDR2: SGDLS and YYNGEE. The CDR3 contains 14 residues. CDR3 coding DNA: TGTGCCAGCAGCTACAGAGAGGGACCGTACGGGCAGTACTTC. This gives the protein CASSYREGPYGQYF.

The gene calls are TRBV18 and TRBJ2-1; 7 bases are shared with TRBD1. The CDR3 runs 13 residues. Germline trimming cut 4 bases from V and 8 bases from J; bases unmatched to any gene: 5. Germline-derived CDR1 and CDR2 are KGHSH and LQKENI. DNA of the CDR3: TGTGCCAGCTCACTCGACAGGGTCTATGAGCAGTTCTTC. The encoded protein is CASSLDRVYEQFF.

This clone was detected a few times. Different DNA sequences within this sample yield the same CDR3. The chain is built from TRBV28 and TRBJ1-2, with D hard to call. V was clipped by 4 bases and J by 5 bases, with 8 bases between them. This CDR3 comprises 12 residues. Germline CDR1 is MDHEN and CDR2 is SYDVKM. The CDR3 region is CASSSGGYGYTF. As DNA, the CDR3 is TGTGCCAGCAGTTCCGGAGGGTATGGCTACACCTTC.

This clone was counted between two and nine times. This sequence joins TRBV2 and TRBJ2-5, with TRBD2 identical over 7 bases. The V segment lost 4 bases and the J segment 9 bases; nucleotides outside the gene matches: 17. This CDR3 has 16 residues. Germline V gene data show CDR1 as SNHLY and CDR2 as FYNNEI. The CDR3 reads CASSGSGGLPKGSQYF. The DNA of the CDR3 is TGTGCCAGCAGTGGATCGGGAGGCCTCCCCAAGGGGTCCCAGTACTTC. The variable domain in full, completed from reference TRBV2 and TRBJ2-5, reads EPEVTQTPSHQVTQMGQEVILRCVPISNHLYFYWYRQILGQKVEFLVSFYNNEISEKSEIFDDQFSVERPDGSNFTLKIRSTKLEDSAMYFCASSGSGGLPKGSQYFGPGTRLLVL.

V gene TRBV10-3 combines with J gene TRBJ2-2; D is perhaps TRBD2 (6 bases). Germline V gene lookup returns CDR1 ENHRY and CDR2 SYGVKD. The ends were cut back, 8 bases at V and 0 bases at J, with 13 bases in the middle. The CDR3 contains 15 residues. CDR3 amino acids: CAIDTGVTNTGELFF. The CDR3 DNA sequence: TGTGCCATCGATACGGGGGTAACGAACACCGGGGAGCTGTTTTTT.

In its sample, this clone was seen a few times. This chain joins TRBV10-3 and TRBJ2-1; TRBD1 matches 10 bases. The CDR3 sequence is 13 residues long. Germline CDR1 is ENHRY and CDR2 is SYGVKD. The CDR3 loop is CAGQGIGLGEQFF. In nucleotides, the CDR3 is TGTGCGGGACAGGGGATCGGGCTAGGTGAGCAGTTCTTC.

This chain connects TRBV27 to TRBJ1-3; no clear D. Germline CDR1 reads MNHEY; CDR2 reads SMNVEV (reference sequence). CDR3 length: 13 residues. Trimming pared 5 bases from V and 4 bases from J, leaving 9 bases between. CDR3 DNA sequence: TGTGCCAGCAGTCCCCGATTGGGAAACACCATATATTTT. Its translation is CASSPRLGNTIYF.

This chain links TRBV18 with TRBJ1-4; D remains ambiguous. The CDR3 consists of 13 residues. Trimming removed 4 bases from V and 2 bases from J, with 5 bases in between. Germline-derived CDR1 and CDR2 are KGHSH and LQKENI. For the CDR3, the DNA is TGTGCCAGCTCACACTCGACTAATGAAAAACTGTTTTTT. This gives the protein CASSHSTNEKLFF.

The table lists this clone with a few counts. The CDR3, as DNA: TGTGCCTGGATAACAGGGCCCTCGGGCTACACCTTC. It translates to CAWITGPSGYTF. V and J are TRBV30 and TRBJ1-2, with a possible D match to TRBD1 (6 bases). Germline V gene lookup returns CDR1 GTSNPN and CDR2 SVGIG (reference sequence). Trimming removed 4 bases at V and 8 bases at J, with 14 bases between. This CDR3 has 12 amino acids.

This clone was found a few times. The chain carries TRBV11-2 and TRBJ2-1, with 9 bases aligning to TRBD2. CDR1 is SGHAT and CDR2 is FQNNGV in the germline V gene. V lost 6 bases to trimming and J lost 7 bases; unmatched junction nucleotides: 16. The CDR3 contains 17 residues. As DNA, the CDR3 is TGTGCCAGCAGGGGACTAGGGGGGCTAGCGGGAAAAAATGAGCAGTTCTTC. Its translation is CASRGLGGLAGKNEQFF.

This clone was observed a handful of times. This chain uses TRBV28 with TRBJ1-4; no clear D gene. The CDR3 sequence is 13 residues long. From germline, CDR1 is MDHEN and CDR2 SYDVKM. V lost 5 bases and J lost 12, with 16 bases in between. In DNA form, the CDR3 reads TGTGCCAGCAGTCGAGGATTAGGTCGAGAACTGTTTTTT. Protein sequence: CASSRGLGRELFF.

This clone was detected a few times. In DNA, the CDR3 is TGTGCCAGTAGTACCCCCGGACAGGGGGCAACTAACTATGGCTACACCTTC. Translated, it gives CASSTPGQGATNYGYTF. The chain employs TRBV19 and TRBJ1-2, with TRBD1 matching 11 bases. This CDR3 is built from 17 residues. V was pared by 4 bases and J by 0 bases, with 7 bases of the junction left unmatched. From germline, CDR1 is LNHDA and CDR2 SQIVND (reference sequence). The full variable domain, in which reference TRBV19 and TRBJ1-2 provide the parts outside the CDR3, is DGGITQSPKYLFRKEGQNVTLSCEQNLNHDAMYWYRQDPGQGLRLIYYSQIVNDFQKGDIAEGYSVSREKKESFPLTVTSAQKNPTAFYLCASSTPGQGATNYGYTFGSGTRLTVV.

The gene calls are TRBV4-1 and TRBJ2-7, with 7 bases lining up with TRBD2. Germline V CDR1 and CDR2: MGHRA, YSYEKL. The CDR3 extends over 18 amino acids. The J segment lost 1 base and the V segment lost 0 bases, leaving 12 bases of the junction unmatched. The CDR3 region is CASSQDYYRSGRSYEQYF. The DNA of the CDR3 is TGCGCCAGCAGCCAAGATTATTATAGGTCCGGGAGGTCCTACGAGCAGTACTTC.

This clone turned up a few times. The rearrangement links TRBV27 to TRBJ2-1; D unclear. CDR1 and CDR2 (germline): MNHEY, SMNVEV (reference sequence). This CDR3 spans 12 amino acids. The CDR3 coding sequence is TGTGTTGAGGAAGTGGCCTACAATGAGCAGTTCTTC. It encodes CVEEVAYNEQFF.

The chain uses TRBV7-2 and TRBJ1-2; 9 nucleotides agree with TRBD1. The CDR3 totals 15 residues. CDR1 SGHTA and CDR2 FQGNSA come from the germline V gene. J gave up 7 bases and V 3 bases, and 9 bases lay outside the gene matches. CDR3 sequence: CASSFSTGQGIGYTF. In DNA form, the CDR3 reads TGTGCCAGCAGCTTTTCCACGGGACAGGGCATTGGCTACACCTTC.

This clone was detected a few times. J is TRBJ2-3 and V is TRBV7-9; D gene ambiguous. The germline V gene encodes CDR1 SEHNR and CDR2 FQNEAQ (reference sequence). The CDR3 has 11 amino acids. V lost 5 bases and J 6 bases, leaving 6 bases between the germline ends. This chain's CDR3 is CASSREDTQYF. The CDR3 nucleotides are TGTGCCAGCAGCCGAGAGGATACGCAGTATTTT. The variable domain in full, with the rest retrieved from reference TRBV7-9 and TRBJ2-3, is DTGVSQNPRHKITKRGQNVTFRCDPISEHNRLYWYRQTLGQGPEFLTYFQNEAQLEKSRLLSDRFSAERPKGSFSTLEIQRTEQGDSAMYLCASSREDTQYFGPGTRLTVL.

Only a few counts were recorded for this clone. This chain uses TRBV20-1 with TRBJ2-2; D remains ambiguous. Germline CDR1 DFQATT, CDR2 SNEGSKA (reference sequence). The CDR3 consists of 11 residues. V was pared by 3 bases and J by 5 bases, with 4 bases between. Here the CDR3 DNA reads TGCAGTGCTAGTCGAACCGGGGAGCTGTTTTTT. Translated, it gives CSASRTGELFF.

This clone was detected a few times. V gene TRBV23-1 combines with J gene TRBJ2-1; D gene uncertain. TRBV23-1 falls under the ORF class, with uncertain function. This CDR3 is built from 23 residues. V was shortened by 3 bases and J by 0 bases, with 33 bases between the two germline ends. The CDR3 DNA reads TGCGCCAGCAGTCATTCTGGCAGGTTTCTCAAGCTCCTACAATTAAGCTCCTACAATGAGCAGTTCTTC. It encodes CASSHSGRFLKLLQLSSYNEQFF.

This clone has more than one count but fewer than ten. V usage is TRBV5-1 and J usage is TRBJ2-4, with 7 bases identical to TRBD1. Germline lookup yields CDR1 SGHRS and CDR2 YFSETQ. This CDR3 comprises 16 residues. The V and J ends lost 4 bases and 0 bases, in that order; junction bases with no gene match: 7. The CDR3 nucleotides read TGCGCCAGCAGCCCTCGGACAGGTGGAGCCAAAAACATTCAGTACTTC. Residues: CASSPRTGGAKNIQYF.

In this sample, this clone turned up a few times. The J gene is TRBJ1-2, the V gene TRBV5-8; a weak D match, TRBD1 (6 bases). Trimming shortened V by 0 bases and J by 0 bases, and 18 bases separated the two germline ends. In germline, CDR1 is SGHTS, CDR2 YDEGEE. This CDR3 spans 18 amino acids. CDR3 coding DNA: TGTGCCAGCAGCTTGGGAGCAGGGGCCGCTTCCCCTAACTATGGCTACACCTTC. Protein product: CASSLGAGAASPNYGYTF.